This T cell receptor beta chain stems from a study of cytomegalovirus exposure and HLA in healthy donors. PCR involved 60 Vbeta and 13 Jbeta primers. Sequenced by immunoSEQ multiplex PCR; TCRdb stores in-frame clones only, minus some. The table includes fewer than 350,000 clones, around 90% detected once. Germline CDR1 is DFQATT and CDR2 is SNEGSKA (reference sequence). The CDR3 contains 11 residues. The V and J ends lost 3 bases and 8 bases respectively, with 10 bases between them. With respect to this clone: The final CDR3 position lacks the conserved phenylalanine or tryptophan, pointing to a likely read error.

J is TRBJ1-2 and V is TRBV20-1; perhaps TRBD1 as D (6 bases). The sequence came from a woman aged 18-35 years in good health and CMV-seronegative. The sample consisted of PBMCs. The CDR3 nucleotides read TGCAGTGCTAGTTGGCAGGGGGGCTACACCCTC. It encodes CSASWQGGYTL.